A single sample gave rise to the 25 T cell receptor beta chains below, sequenced in a study of blood T cell repertoires in COVID-19. Produced via immunoSEQ multiplex PCR; TCRdb's table is partial and in-frame only. The sample lists 140,000 or so clones; about 90% were seen once. Source material: peripheral blood. The source is a man in his fifties or sixties with active or convalescent COVID-19.

The chain uses TRBV14 and TRBJ1-4; 7 bases line up with TRBD1. Unmatched junction bases numbered 7, after V lost 1 base and J lost 8 bases. Germline lookup yields CDR1 SGHDN and CDR2 FVKESK. This CDR3 has 15 amino acids. CDR3 in DNA: TGTGCCAGCAGCCAAGGGCAGGGGGTCGGGGAAAAACTGTTTTTT. Translating it yields CASSQGQGVGEKLFF.

The CDR3 loop reads CASSMSTSGSYEQYF. In DNA, the CDR3 is TGTGCCAGTAGTATGAGCACTAGCGGGAGTTACGAGCAGTACTTC. V and J are TRBV19 and TRBJ2-7; 11 nucleotides agree with TRBD2. The CDR3 covers 15 residues. V lost 3 bases and J lost 4; bases outside the gene matches: 5. CDR1 is LNHDA, CDR2 SQIVND, per germline (reference sequence).

CDR3 loop: CASSPSGTGRGNTIYF. CDR3 bases: TGTGCCAGCAGCCCGTCCGGGACAGGGAGGGGAAACACCATATATTTT. The chain joins TRBV14 to TRBJ1-3; TRBD1 matches 9 bases. Germline V lookup: CDR1 SGHDN, CDR2 FVKESK. J gave up 4 bases and V 4 bases, and 8 bases lay outside the gene matches. The CDR3 contains 16 residues.

The rearrangement links TRBV28 to TRBJ2-7; 8 nucleotides line up with TRBD2. There are 14 residues in the CDR3. Germline V gives CDR1 MDHEN, CDR2 SYDVKM. V shed 2 bases and J 0 bases; nucleotides not matched to a gene: 0. The CDR3 nucleotides read TGTGCCAGCAGTTTACGGGGGGGCTCCTACGAGCAGTACTTC. Translating it yields CASSLRGGSYEQYF.

The rearrangement joins TRBV15 to TRBJ2-5; 11 nucleotides match TRBD2. With V trimmed by 4 bases and J by 5 bases, 9 bases remained unmatched. The CDR3 length is 16 residues. Germline loops: CDR1 LNHNV, CDR2 YYDKDF (reference sequence). The CDR3 bases are TGTGCCACCAGCACCGTTAGCGGGAGGGCCCGTGAGACCCAGTACTTC. This encodes CATSTVSGRARETQYF. Together with reference TRBV15 and TRBJ2-5, the CDR3 gives the full variable domain: DAMVIQNPRYQVTQFGKPVTLSCSQTLNHNVMYWYQQKSSQAPKLLFHYYDKDFNNEADTPDNFQSRRPNTSFCFLDIRSPGLGDTAMYLCATSTVSGRARETQYFGPGTRLLVL.

The V and J genes are TRBV27 and TRBJ2-1, with TRBD2 matching 7 bases. V trimming: 2 bases; J trimming: 9 bases; junction bases outside the gene matches: 7. The CDR3 spans 14 residues. Looked up from germline, CDR1 is MNHEY and CDR2 is SMNVEV (reference sequence). In DNA form, the CDR3 reads TGTGCCAGCAGTTTAGCACCCTCGGGAGGTGAGCAGTTCTTC. It specifies CASSLAPSGGEQFF.

The CDR3 loop is CASRFGSSYEQYF. CDR3 sequence (DNA): TGTGCCAGCCGCTTCGGGAGCTCCTACGAGCAGTACTTC. The chain employs TRBV27 and TRBJ2-7, with D tentatively TRBD2 (6 bases). The CDR3 covers 13 residues. The germline gives CDR1 MNHEY, CDR2 SMNVEV (reference sequence). V lost 8 bases and J lost 0, with 11 bases in between.

Only one count was recorded for this clone. V is TRBV18 and J is TRBJ1-4; D gene unclear. The CDR3 is 16 residues long. The ends were cut back, 6 bases at V and 0 bases at J, with 14 bases in the middle. Germline V gives CDR1 KGHSH, CDR2 LQKENI. CDR3: CASSLKLPATNEKLFF. CDR3 DNA: TGTGCCAGCTCTCTAAAACTCCCTGCAACTAATGAAAAACTGTTTTTT.

J is TRBJ1-1 and V is TRBV27, with D possibly matching TRBD1 (5 bases). Germline values: CDR1 MNHEY, CDR2 SMNVEV (reference sequence). V was cut by 10 bases and J by 0 bases, with 12 bases left in between. This CDR3 is built from 13 residues. The CDR3 spells CATRQRMNTEAFF. The CDR3 DNA reads as TGTGCCACTCGACAGCGAATGAACACTGAAGCTTTCTTT.

With regard to this clone: The same CDR3 can be traced to other DNA sequences in this sample. The chain joins TRBV28 to TRBJ1-1, with D maybe TRBD1 (6 bases). This CDR3 spans 13 amino acids. Per the germline V gene, CDR1 is MDHEN and CDR2 is SYDVKM. Trimming pared 3 bases from V and 1 base from J, leaving 6 bases between. CDR3 region: CASSLGQNTEAFF. CDR3 DNA: TGTGCCAGCAGTTTGGGACAGAACACTGAAGCTTTCTTT.

J is TRBJ2-1 and V is TRBV28; 9 bases map to TRBD1. Germline-derived CDR1 and CDR2 are MDHEN and SYDVKM. This CDR3 has 15 amino acids. Trimming at V came to 6 bases and at J to 3 bases, leaving 6 bases not matched to a gene. CDR3 nucleotide sequence: TGTGCCAGCAGGTTTACAGGGGGCGGCTACAATGAGCAGTTCTTC. It codes for CASRFTGGGYNEQFF.

The chain has TRBV9 and TRBJ2-5; TRBD2 might be the D (6 bases). CDR1 and CDR2 from the germline V gene are SGDLS and YYNGEE. The CDR3 spans 14 residues. Trimming removed 0 bases at V and 2 bases at J, with 8 bases between. The CDR3 sequence: CASSVGAGQETQYF. CDR3 sequence (DNA): TGTGCCAGCAGCGTAGGGGCGGGACAAGAGACCCAGTACTTC.

V is TRBV21-1 and J is TRBJ2-1; TRBD2, the D gene given by the table, was not confirmed from the DNA. TRBV21-1 is recorded as a pseudogene. This CDR3 spans 16 amino acids. The CDR3 region has the DNA TGTGCCAGCAGCTTGCGACTAGCGGGAGGGTCTAATGAGCAGTTCTTC. Amino acid sequence: CASSLRLAGGSNEQFF.

The chain is built from TRBV10-3 and TRBJ2-7, with D perhaps TRBD1 (6 bases). The germline V gene encodes CDR1 ENHRY and CDR2 SYGVKD. The CDR3 loop spans 15 amino acids. Deletions cut 2 bases from V and 9 bases from J, with 20 bases between. CDR3 residues: CAISERGTSTPRQYF. For the CDR3, the DNA is TGTGCCATCAGTGAGAGAGGGACATCTACACCCCGGCAGTACTTC.

V usage is TRBV3-1 (or the pseudogene TRBV3-2) and J usage is TRBJ2-3; 10 nucleotides agree with TRBD2. Trimming at V came to 4 bases and at J to 4 bases, leaving 8 bases not matched to a gene. This CDR3 contains 16 residues. Germline V CDR1 and CDR2: LGHDT, YNNKEL (reference sequence). CDR3 in DNA: TGTGCCAGCAGCCTCCCCGGGACTAGCGTGCCAGATACGCAGTATTTT. It is translated as CASSLPGTSVPDTQYF.

This rearrangement joins TRBV27 to TRBJ2-3, with D perhaps matching TRBD2 (5 bases). V was shortened by 5 bases and J by 6 bases, with 15 bases between the two germline ends. CDR1 and CDR2 (germline): MNHEY, SMNVEV (reference sequence). CDR3 length equals 14 residues. CDR3 bases: TGTGCCAGCAGTCCGAGGACTGTGTTGGATACGCAGTATTTT. This sequence encodes CASSPRTVLDTQYF.

The V and J genes are TRBV9 and TRBJ2-1; 10 bases align to TRBD2. There are 13 residues in the CDR3. CDR1 and CDR2 from the germline V gene are SGDLS and YYNGEE. With V trimmed by 4 bases and J by 8 bases, 3 bases remained unmatched. In nucleotides, the CDR3 is TGTGCCAGCAGCTTCGGACTAGCGGATGAGCAGTTCTTC. This sequence encodes CASSFGLADEQFF.

The chain has TRBV18 and TRBJ1-5; D possibly corresponds to TRBD1 (6 bases). Germline values: CDR1 KGHSH, CDR2 LQKENI. Trimming removed 2 bases at V and 7 bases at J, with 12 bases between. The CDR3 runs to 14 residues. In DNA, the CDR3 is TGTGCCAGCTCACCAGGGGGGGGCGGACAGCCCCAGCATTTT. This sequence encodes CASSPGGGGQPQHF.

This clone has more than one count but fewer than ten. As DNA, the CDR3 is TGTGCCATCAGTGAGCCGGGAAGTAGCGTAGATACGCAGTATTTT. Translated, it gives CAISEPGSSVDTQYF. The chain recombines TRBV10-3 with TRBJ2-3; TRBD2 is a possible D gene (5 bases). V shed 2 bases and J shed 5 bases, with 14 bases lying between them. The CDR3 is made up of 15 amino acids. Germline CDR1 and CDR2: ENHRY and SYGVKD.

The genes are TRBV6-5 and TRBJ2-7; weak D call: TRBD2 (5 bases). Germline V gene lookup returns CDR1 MNHEY and CDR2 SVGAGI. V was cut by 5 bases and J by 12 bases, with 17 bases left in between. The CDR3 totals 12 residues. CDR3 coding DNA: TGTGCCAGCAGTAATCCCCCGAGGGATCTGTACTTC. Protein sequence: CASSNPPRDLYF.

This clone has more than one count but fewer than ten. The chain joins TRBV9 to TRBJ2-7, with 9 bases fitting TRBD1. V gave up 3 bases and J gave up 7 bases; unmatched junction bases: 8. The CDR3 totals 14 residues. Germline lookup yields CDR1 SGDLS and CDR2 YYNGEE. The CDR3 loop is CASSGSDRGREQYF. The CDR3 region has the DNA TGTGCCAGCAGCGGATCGGACAGGGGTAGAGAGCAGTACTTC.

Only one count was recorded for this clone. V usage is TRBV9 and J usage is TRBJ2-4, with D possibly TRBD2 on 5 matching bases. Trimming shortened V by 0 bases and J by 0 bases, and 10 bases separated the two germline ends. This CDR3 contains 16 residues. Germline V gives CDR1 SGDLS, CDR2 YYNGEE. In DNA, the CDR3 is TGTGCCAGCAGCGTAGCGGCGGGTCGAGCCAAAAACATTCAGTACTTC. The encoded protein is CASSVAAGRAKNIQYF.

The chain employs TRBV5-6 and TRBJ1-3; maybe TRBD1 (6 bases). The germline V and J ends were trimmed by 4 bases and 0 bases, with 11 bases remaining between them. The CDR3 consists of 15 residues. Germline CDR1 is SGHDT and CDR2 is YYEEEE. The CDR3, as DNA: TGTGCCAGCAGCACCCAGGGGTTCTCTGGAAACACCATATATTTT. Its protein is CASSTQGFSGNTIYF. Based on the CDR3 plus reference TRBV5-6 and TRBJ1-3, the full variable domain is DAGVTQSPTHLIKTRGQQVTLRCSPKSGHDTVSWYQQALGQGPQFIFQYYEEEERQRGNFPDRFSGHQFPNYSSELNVNALLLGDSALYLCASSTQGFSGNTIYFGEGSWLTVV.

The chain recombines TRBV10-2 with TRBJ1-5; D uncertain. Deletions cut 6 bases from V and 1 base from J, with 13 bases between. There are 15 residues in the CDR3. CDR1 is WSHSY and CDR2 is SAAADI in the germline V gene. CDR3: CASSPVGGSNQPQHF. The CDR3, as DNA: TGCGCCAGCAGCCCTGTGGGAGGGAGCAATCAGCCCCAGCATTTT.

This rearrangement joins TRBV28 to TRBJ1-2; D is ambiguous. V shed 1 base and J shed 1 base, with 10 bases lying between them. The CDR3 has 15 amino acids. CDR1 and CDR2 (germline): MDHEN, SYDVKM. CDR3 in amino acids: CASSLYRGGNYGYTF. CDR3 nucleotides: TGTGCCAGCAGTTTATACCGGGGAGGTAACTATGGCTACACCTTC.